A selection of T cell receptor beta chains follows, all from one sample in a study of T cell responses to AZD1222 COVID-19 vaccine. Assay: immunoSEQ multiplex PCR; the TCRdb copy retains only in-frame clones and omits some. This table holds about 110,000 clones, about 86% found once. Sequenced here: peripheral blood, sampled on day 0 of AZD1222 vaccination. Source of these receptors: an adult in good health. CDR3s include the opening cysteine and the closing phenylalanine or tryptophan. D genes are given only for firm matches. Clone size is shown for a subset of rows, as once, few, many or a class of expanded clone.

j_call clone_size d_call v_call cdr3_length cdr3_nt cdr3_aa
TRBJ1-1 few - TRBV2 13 TGTGCCAGCATGGCGGGGTTCGGCACTGAAGCTTTCTTT CASMAGFGTEAFF
TRBJ2-5 once - TRBV21-1 16 TGTGCCAGCAGCACCCGACTAGCGGGGGGCCGAGAGACCCAGTACTTC CASSTRLAGGRETQYF
TRBJ1-5 - TRBD1 TRBV28 15 TGTGCCAGCAGTTGGCCCGGGACAGAGAATCAGCCCCAGCATTTT CASSWPGTENQPQHF
TRBJ2-1 - TRBD1 TRBV11-3 15 TGTGCCAGCAGCTTAAGCACAGGGGTCTACAATGAGCAGTTCTTC CASSLSTGVYNEQFF
TRBJ2-1 - TRBD1 TRBV6-5 13 TGTGCCAGCAATCCCAGGACAGGGCGTGAGCAGTTCTTC CASNPRTGREQFF
TRBJ2-5 - - TRBV3-1/TRBV3-2 15 TGTGCCAGCCCAGTAGGCAGGACAGTCGGGGAGACCCAGTACTTC CASPVGRTVGETQYF
TRBJ1-5 once - TRBV11-2 15 TGTGCCAGCAGCTTATGGGGGGGCCACAATCAGCCCCAGCATTTT CASSLWGGHNQPQHF
TRBJ1-6 - - TRBV10-3 15 TGTGCCATCAGTGAGTCGACCCGGGATAATTCACCCCTCCACTTT CAISESTRDNSPLHF
TRBJ2-1 - - TRBV7-2 14 TGTGCCAGCAGCTTCTACGCCTTCGGGAATGAGCAGTTCTTC CASSFYAFGNEQFF
TRBJ1-5 - - TRBV7-8 15 TGTGCCAGCAGCTCAGACCTCAGGGTTCTTCAGCCCCAGCATTTT CASSSDLRVLQPQHF
TRBJ2-7 - TRBD2 TRBV7-2 13 TGTGCCAGCAGCAAGAGCGGGGGCTACGAGCAGTACTTC CASSKSGGYEQYF
TRBJ2-3 - - TRBV7-2 14 TGTGCCAGCAGCCTAGACGGCACCACAGATACGCAGTATTTT CASSLDGTTDTQYF
TRBJ1-2 - - TRBV14 14 TGTGCCAGCAGCCTACGAACAGATAACTATGGCTACACCTTC CASSLRTDNYGYTF
TRBJ2-7 once - TRBV30 13 TGTGCCTGGAGTGTAAGGCCACCCTACGAGCAGTACTTC CAWSVRPPYEQYF
TRBJ2-4 - - TRBV6-2/TRBV6-3 12 TGTGCCAGCAGTCCGGGAAGCAACATTCAGTACTTC CASSPGSNIQYF
TRBJ1-5 - - TRBV4-2 14 TGTGCCAGCAGCCAACAAATGGGAGATCAGCCCCAGCATTTT CASSQQMGDQPQHF
TRBJ2-7 - - TRBV10-1 13 TGCGCCAGCAGTGAGAATCCCGGATACGAGCAGTACTTC CASSENPGYEQYF
TRBJ2-3 once TRBD2 TRBV4-2 21 TGTGCCAGCAGCCAAGCCCTAGCGGGGGACCGTGTCAATCTTTTCACAGATACGCAGTATTTT CASSQALAGDRVNLFTDTQYF
TRBJ2-1 - - TRBV28 14 TGTGCCAGCAGTTTCCAGGGAACCTACAATGAGCAGTTCTTC CASSFQGTYNEQFF
TRBJ1-4 - TRBD1 TRBV19 15 TGTGCCAGTACCCGACCGGGACAGGGGTATGAAAAACTGTTTTTT CASTRPGQGYEKLFF
TRBJ1-5 - - TRBV2 19 TGTGCCAGCGGAAACTTCCGGGACCTAAGAACGAGGCTTAATCAGCCCCAGCATTTT CASGNFRDLRTRLNQPQHF
TRBJ1-5 - - TRBV18 13 TGTGCCAGCTCACCACAGGGTAGACAGCCCCAGCATTTT CASSPQGRQPQHF
TRBJ1-6 - TRBD1 TRBV18 15 TGTGCCAGCTCACTAGGGACAGGCCAAAATTCACCCCTCCACTTT CASSLGTGQNSPLHF
TRBJ1-2 - - TRBV7-2 14 TGTGCCAGCAGCCTGAAGACACATTACTATGGCTACACCTTC CASSLKTHYYGYTF
TRBJ2-2 - - TRBV27 13 TGTGCCACCCAGACAGGGAGGGCTGGGGAGCTGTTTTTT CATQTGRAGELFF
TRBJ1-6 - - TRBV5-4 14 TGTGCCAGCGGTAACAGCGCTTATAATTCACCCCTCCACTTT CASGNSAYNSPLHF
TRBJ1-6 - - TRBV6-2/TRBV6-3 13 TGTGCCAGCAGTTTGGGTTCCAATTCACCCCTCCACTTT CASSLGSNSPLHF
TRBJ2-1 - TRBD2 TRBV7-9 16 TGTGCCAGCAGCCGACGCCCAGATAGCGGGGGGTTTGAGCAGTTCTTC CASSRRPDSGGFEQFF
TRBJ2-3 - - TRBV7-2 15 TGTGCCAGCAGCCGGGGGGCCCCTGGCACAGATACGCAGTATTTT CASSRGAPGTDTQYF
TRBJ2-5 - - TRBV5-1 13 TGCGCCAGCAGCCGGAGGGCAGAAGAGACCCAGTACTTC CASSRRAEETQYF
TRBJ2-6 - - TRBV6-5 15 TGTGCCAGCAGCCTTAGGGGATCTGGGGCCAACGTCCTGACTTTC CASSLRGSGANVLTF